These T cell receptor beta chains were read from a single sample in a study of blood T cell repertoires in COVID-19. Profiled with immunoSEQ multiplex PCR; TCRdb holds only in-frame clones, not every one. The sample carries some 140,000 clones, 84% recorded once. The sequenced material came from PBMCs or T cells enriched from blood (not recorded which). Receptors originate from a man aged 35-49 years with acute COVID-19. Each CDR3 is given with its conserved first and last residue. The D gene is left open where the match is weak. A row's size may be missing; if present it is once, few, many or a size class.

-,TRBJ2-5,TRBV29-1,-,TGCAGCGTAGCCCTCAATCAAGAGACCCAGTACTTC,CSVALNQETQYF
-,TRBJ2-5,TRBV11-2,-,TGTGCCAGCAGCGCCGTGGGGGGATTGAAGGGAGAGACCCAGTACTTC,CASSAVGGLKGETQYF
-,TRBJ2-2,TRBV2,TRBD1,TGTGCCAGCAGTGGAGACAGGGGCCTTTCCGGGGAGCTGTTTTTT,CASSGDRGLSGELFF
-,TRBJ1-5,TRBV7-8,TRBD1,TGTGCCAGCAGCTGGGGACAGCTTAATCAGCCCCAGCATTTT,CASSWGQLNQPQHF
once,TRBJ2-3,TRBV10-3,TRBD2,TGTGCCATCAGTAGAACAAGAGGGGCTAGCGGTATCACAGATACGCAGTATTTT,CAISRTRGASGITDTQYF
-,TRBJ1-4,TRBV6-5,TRBD1,TGTGCCAGCAGAGGAGGGGGCGCGTCTAATGAAAAACTGTTTTTT,CASRGGGASNEKLFF
-,TRBJ2-7,TRBV5-4,TRBD2,TGTGCCAGCAGCCTGGGGACTAGCGGGAGGGGCAACGAGCAGTACTTC,CASSLGTSGRGNEQYF
-,TRBJ1-2,TRBV24-1,-,TGTGCCACCAGTGATTCAGGCTATGGCTACACCTTC,CATSDSGYGYTF
-,TRBJ2-2,TRBV9,-,TGTGCCAGCAGCGGAACAACCGGGGAGCTGTTTTTT,CASSGTTGELFF
-,TRBJ1-1,TRBV28,-,TGTGCCAGCAGACACAGGGCGAACACTGAAGCTTTCTTT,CASRHRANTEAFF
-,TRBJ1-2,TRBV9,TRBD1,TGTGCCAGCAGCGTAGATGGACAGGCCGTGAGGGGCTACACCTTC,CASSVDGQAVRGYTF
-,TRBJ2-2,TRBV27,TRBD2,TGTGCCAGCAGTCTGGGACTAGTAACCGGGGAGCTGTTTTTT,CASSLGLVTGELFF
-,TRBJ2-1,TRBV7-2,-,TGTGCCAGCAGCTTAGTTATAGGACAGAGTTACAATGAGCAGTTCTTC,CASSLVIGQSYNEQFF
-,TRBJ2-2,TRBV2,TRBD1,TGTGCCAGCAGTGGACAGGGTTTGGACACCGGGGAGCTGTTTTTT,CASSGQGLDTGELFF
-,TRBJ2-7,TRBV7-9,TRBD1,TGTGCCAGCAGCTTAGTTGCGGCGGGACAGGCCGTCCATTACGAGCAGTACTTC,CASSLVAAGQAVHYEQYF
-,TRBJ2-7,TRBV5-1,-,TGCGCCAGCAGCTGGGGCGACGGCAAATCCTACGAGCAGTACTTC,CASSWGDGKSYEQYF
-,TRBJ2-3,TRBV7-2,-,TGTGCCAGCAGCTCCGGACAAGGGTACACAGATACGCAGTATTTT,CASSSGQGYTDTQYF
-,TRBJ2-7,TRBV6-2/TRBV6-3,-,TGTGCCAGCAGTCTCTCAGGGTTCGAGCAGTACTTC,CASSLSGFEQYF
many,TRBJ1-4,TRBV6-5,TRBD1,TGTGCCAGCAGTTCCGGCAGGGGGCTTGAAAAACTGTTTTTT,CASSSGRGLEKLFF
-,TRBJ1-5,TRBV7-9,-,TGTGCCAGCAGCACTGGACTCACGGAGGGGCAGCCCCAGCATTTT,CASSTGLTEGQPQHF
-,TRBJ1-2,TRBV27,TRBD1,TGTGCCAGCAGTTCACAGGGGGCTGACTATGGCTACACCTTC,CASSSQGADYGYTF
many,TRBJ1-5,TRBV19,TRBD1,TGTGCCAGTTCCCCTCGACAGGGAATGGACAATCAGCCCCAGCATTTT,CASSPRQGMDNQPQHF
-,TRBJ1-2,TRBV28,-,TGTGCCAGCAGTCCCAGATCTTCCTATGGCTACACCTTC,CASSPRSSYGYTF
-,TRBJ2-2,TRBV18,-,TGTGCCAGCTCCGAGGGACACAACACCGGGGAGCTGTTTTTT,CASSEGHNTGELFF